The clone carrying this T cell receptor (beta chain) was detected only a few times. TCRdb's table, derived via immunoSEQ multiplex PCR, lists solely in-frame clones and lacks some. The table records roughly 140,000 clones, 80% to 90% of them present only once. Trimming removed 5 bases at V and 0 bases at J, with 11 bases between. The CDR3 covers 15 residues. The germline V gene encodes CDR1 MNHNY and CDR2 SVGAGI (reference sequence). This sample was included in a study of blood T cell repertoires in COVID-19. At the level of the study: From the United States, Italy and Spain came samples of acute and convalescent COVID-19.

Sequences were obtained from peripheral blood. The rearrangement joins TRBV6-6 to TRBJ2-4; tentative D call: TRBD2 (6 bases). The sequence derives from a woman aged 50 to 60 with acute or convalescent COVID-19. CDR3 in DNA: TGTGCCAGCAGTGGGGGGACGGGAGCCAAAAACATTCAGTACTTC. Amino acid sequence: CASSGGTGAKNIQYF.